This T cell receptor beta chain emerged from a study of T-cell memory formation after mild COVID-19. This clonotype was seen a handful of times. No antigen is known for it. Using its own MiXCR run on the 5' RACE reads, TCRdb lists one record per CDR3 protein. Altogether some 320,000 distinct CDR3 sequences are present, more than 15% being singletons, with the ten largest covering approximately 20%. General study points: Contracting CD4+ clones sat mainly in CM and EM; CD8+ in EMRA.

V lost 1 base, J lost 7 bases, and 13 bases lay in between. This CDR3 comprises 14 residues. The sequence came from a man aged 18 to 35 who had mild COVID-19 (a few samples of this study predate the infection). Cell type and time point are not known. J is TRBJ1-2 and V is TRBV12-3 or TRBV12-4, with TRBD1 as a possible D gene (6 bases). Sequencing was performed on PBMCs or a T cell subset sorted from them (not recorded which). The CDR3 loop is CASSLGQGIGGYTF. The CDR3 nucleotides read TGTGCCAGCAGTTTAGGGCAGGGGATCGGTGGCTACACCTTC.